The next 17 T cell receptor beta chains were all read from a single sample in a study of blood T cell repertoires in COVID-19. Using immunoSEQ multiplex PCR, the repertoire was profiled, and TCRdb retains in-frame clones only, with some absent. Of about 150,000 clones in the sample, roughly 82% were seen once. Source material: peripheral blood. These receptors came from a woman between 50 and 59 years old in a cohort sampled during active or convalescent COVID-19.

V and J are TRBV11-2 and TRBJ2-1; 8 bases match TRBD1. V was clipped by 5 bases and J by 0 bases; unmatched bases: 6. This CDR3 region has 16 residues. Germline CDR1 SGHAT, CDR2 FQNNGV. CDR3 nucleotide sequence: TGTGCCAGCAGCACCAGCCAGGGGGCCTCCTACAATGAGCAGTTCTTC. Translated, it gives CASSTSQGASYNEQFF.

The V and J genes are TRBV7-2 and TRBJ2-3; TRBD2 matches 12 bases. This CDR3 region has 15 residues. Germline assignment: CDR1 SGHTA and CDR2 FQGNSA. Trimming took 4 bases from V and 7 from J; bases not matched to a gene: 6. The CDR3 protein is CASSSGLAGMNTQYF. The CDR3 coding sequence is TGTGCCAGCAGCTCCGGACTAGCGGGGATGAATACGCAGTATTTT.

This chain connects TRBV5-6 to TRBJ2-5; TRBD1 matches 7 bases. Germline-derived CDR1 and CDR2 are SGHDT and YYEEEE. Losses at the gene ends were 3 bases for V and 0 bases for J; bases not matched to a gene: 11. The CDR3 loop spans 17 amino acids. The CDR3 here is CASSSISGTVYQETQYF. As DNA, the CDR3 is TGTGCCAGCAGCTCGATTTCCGGGACAGTGTACCAAGAGACCCAGTACTTC.

The chain has TRBV7-8 and TRBJ1-5, with a weak D call TRBD1 (5 bases). This CDR3 spans 17 amino acids. Germline V gene sequence: CDR1 SGHVS, CDR2 FQNEAQ. V shed 8 bases and J shed 4 bases, with 24 bases lying between them. CDR3 sequence reads: CASGGGYSLSGNQPQHF. The DNA of the CDR3 is TGTGCCAGCGGGGGAGGATATTCCCTTTCAGGGAATCAGCCCCAGCATTTT.

This clone was detected only once. The chain links TRBV27 to TRBJ1-2, with D uncertain. V gave up 3 bases and J gave up 2 bases, with 7 bases separating them. The CDR3 totals 13 residues. Germline CDR1 is MNHEY and CDR2 is SMNVEV (reference sequence). The chain's CDR3 is CASSFSGNYGYTF. The CDR3 nucleotides are TGTGCCAGCAGTTTCTCAGGAAACTATGGCTACACCTTC.

This sequence joins TRBV5-1 and TRBJ2-3; 9 bases are a match to TRBD2. This CDR3 contains 17 residues. After removal of 0 bases from V and 3 bases from J, the junction contained 8 bases not matched to a gene. Germline-derived CDR1 and CDR2 are SGHRS and YFSETQ. CDR3 sequence: CASSLGAGGFGTDTQYF. For the CDR3, the DNA is TGCGCCAGCAGCTTGGGAGCGGGGGGCTTTGGAACAGATACGCAGTATTTT. Variable domain in full (rest from reference TRBV5-1 and TRBJ2-3): KAGVTQTPRYLIKTRGQQVTLSCSPISGHRSVSWYQQTPGQGLQFLFEYFSETQRNKGNFPGRFSGRQFSNSRSEMNVSTLELGDSALYLCASSLGAGGFGTDTQYFGPGTRLTVL.

This chain connects TRBV11-2 to TRBJ2-7, with TRBD1 matching 8 bases. The CDR3 contains 16 residues. V shed 0 bases, J shed 2 bases, and the junction held 6 bases outside the gene matches. CDR1 is SGHAT and CDR2 is FQNNGV in the germline V gene. The CDR3 sequence: CASSLDGQGRPYEQYF. The CDR3 DNA is TGTGCCAGCAGCTTAGACGGACAGGGACGGCCCTACGAGCAGTACTTC.

The genes are TRBV18 and TRBJ1-1; TRBD1 matches 7 bases. Germline trimming cut 2 bases from V and 5 bases from J; bases unmatched to any gene: 5. The CDR3 covers 14 residues. Germline CDR1 and CDR2: KGHSH and LQKENI. Here the CDR3 reads CASSPYRGVTEAFF. The DNA of the CDR3 is TGTGCCAGCTCACCATACAGGGGAGTTACTGAAGCTTTCTTT.

The J gene is TRBJ1-2, the V gene TRBV27; D not certain. V shed 6 bases and J shed 5 bases, with 10 bases lying between them. The germline gives CDR1 MNHEY, CDR2 SMNVEV (reference sequence). The CDR3 spans 12 residues. CDR3 DNA: TGTGCCAGCAGACAAGGGAGATATGGCTACACCTTC. Its protein is CASRQGRYGYTF.

The J gene is TRBJ1-5, the V gene TRBV18; 9 bases are shared with TRBD1. The CDR3 runs 13 residues. The V gene end was trimmed by 5 bases and the J gene end by 6 bases; junction bases not matched to a gene: 2. CDR1 KGHSH and CDR2 LQKENI come from the germline V gene. CDR3 region: CASSSDRGQPQHF. CDR3 sequence (DNA): TGTGCCAGCTCATCGGACAGGGGTCAGCCCCAGCATTTT.

This clone has just one count. The chain couples TRBV9 to TRBJ2-2; weak D call: TRBD1 (6 bases). This CDR3 is built from 14 residues. CDR1 is SGDLS and CDR2 is YYNGEE in the germline V gene. The V gene lost 3 bases and the J gene lost 7 bases, with 13 bases spanning the gap. CDR3 bases: TGTGCCAGCAGCGGATACAGGGTAGGCGGGGAGCTGTTTTTT. This codes for CASSGYRVGGELFF.

The CDR3 DNA reads TGTGCCTGGCGAAAGCCAGCGGGGAGCACAGATACGCAGTATTTT. This translates into CAWRKPAGSTDTQYF. The chain combines TRBV30 with TRBJ2-3; 7 bases are shared with TRBD2. The CDR3 has 15 residues. The germline V gene encodes CDR1 GTSNPN and CDR2 SVGIG (reference sequence). J was trimmed by 0 bases and V by 5 bases; bases with no gene match: 8.

This clone was detected only a few times. V and J are TRBV5-4 and TRBJ1-2; 10 nucleotides agree with TRBD1. The CDR3 is made up of 16 amino acids. The germline V gene has CDR1 SGHNT and CDR2 YYREEE (reference sequence). The ends lost 4 bases at V and 5 bases at J; junction bases unmatched: 11. The CDR3 DNA follows: TGTGCCAGCAGCCCCGTACGGACAGGGGGTGATTATGGCTACACCTTC. This sequence encodes CASSPVRTGGDYGYTF.

The genes are TRBV2 and TRBJ2-2; TRBD1 is a possible D gene (5 bases). The ends were cut back, 6 bases at V and 0 bases at J, with 11 bases in the middle. This CDR3 has 15 amino acids. The germline V gene has CDR1 SNHLY and CDR2 FYNNEI. The CDR3 protein is CASRGQTANTGELFF. In nucleotides, the CDR3 is TGTGCCAGCAGGGGGCAGACTGCGAACACCGGGGAGCTGTTTTTT.

CDR3 loop: CASSPGGNEQYF. The CDR3 bases are TGTGCCAGCAGCCCAGGAGGGAACGAGCAGTACTTC. This chain links TRBV7-6 with TRBJ2-7; perhaps TRBD2 as D (6 bases). CDR3 length equals 12 residues. The germline V gene encodes CDR1 SGHVS and CDR2 FNYEAQ. V was cut by 5 bases and J by 5 bases, with 10 bases left in between.

The rearrangement links TRBV6-6 to TRBJ1-2; TRBD1 is a possible D gene (6 bases). In germline, CDR1 is MNHNY, CDR2 SVGAGI (reference sequence). The CDR3 spans 15 residues. Trimming removed 7 bases from V and 2 bases from J, with 17 bases in between. In DNA, the CDR3 is TGTGCCAGCACCTCACACCGGGACACCAACTATGGCTACACCTTC. It codes for CASTSHRDTNYGYTF.

CDR3: CASSEALGHLNSNQPQHF. CDR3 in DNA: TGTGCCAGCAGTGAAGCGCTAGGACATCTCAATAGCAATCAGCCCCAGCATTTT. The chain carries TRBV2 and TRBJ1-5, with D possibly being TRBD1 (5 bases). There are 18 residues in the CDR3. Trimming pared 0 bases from V and 0 bases from J, leaving 15 bases between. Germline CDR1 reads SNHLY; CDR2 reads FYNNEI.